This T cell receptor (beta chain) was sequenced during a study of T cells in Graves' hyperthyroidism and ophthalmopathy. Study details: Before treatment of any kind, peripheral blood was taken at initial diagnosis. Whole-study findings and limits: Most thyroid-expanded clonotypes above 0.001 were also found in blood. Stable hyperthyroidism and ophthalmopathy were separated using 13 V-J signatures.

TCR beta CDR3 sequences were amplified from RNA transcripts. HTBI primers were the set used in a first-round RT-PCR of the TCR CDR3. TCRdb analysed the multiplex PCR reads with MiXCR anew, one entry per CDR3 protein. The table includes fewer than 110,000 distinct CDR3 sequences, 16% detected once. CDR1 is MNHNS and CDR2 is SASEGT in the germline V gene. V dropped 6 bases and J dropped 1; count of bases not matched to a gene: 9. The CDR3 totals 16 residues. A remark on this clonotype: Its antigen is not identified.

The sequence derives from a woman in her forties or fifties with Graves' hyperthyroidism. V usage is TRBV6-1 and J usage is TRBJ1-5; 7 nucleotides align to TRBD1. Sample: blood. The CDR3 sequence is CASRRIGTASNQPQHF. DNA of the CDR3: TGTGCCAGCAGGAGAATCGGGACAGCAAGCAATCAGCCCCAGCATTTT.